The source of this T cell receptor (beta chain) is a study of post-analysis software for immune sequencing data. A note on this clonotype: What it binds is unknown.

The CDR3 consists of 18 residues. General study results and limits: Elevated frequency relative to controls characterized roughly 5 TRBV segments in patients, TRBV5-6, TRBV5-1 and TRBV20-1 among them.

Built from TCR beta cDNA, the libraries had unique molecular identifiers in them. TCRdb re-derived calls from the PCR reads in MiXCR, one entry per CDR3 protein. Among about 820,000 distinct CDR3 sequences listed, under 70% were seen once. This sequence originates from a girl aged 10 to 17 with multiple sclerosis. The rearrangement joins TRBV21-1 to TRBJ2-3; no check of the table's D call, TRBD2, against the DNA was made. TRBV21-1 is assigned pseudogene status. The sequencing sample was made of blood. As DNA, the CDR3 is TGTGCCAGCCCGGGACTAGCGGGAGTTGGAGGGGACACAGATACGCAGTATTTT. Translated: CASPGLAGVGGDTDTQYF.